Presented here are 25 T cell receptor beta chains from one specimen sequenced in a study of metastatic and nonmetastatic thyroid tumors. TCRdb re-called clones via MiXCR from the PCR reads. The sample gives tens of thousands of clones, around 13% of which show up once; around 10% is in the top ten. All patients were untreated before thyroid surgery. Sequencing was performed on tumor tissue. The receptors shown here come from a female donor with papillary thyroid cancer or a benign thyroid nodule (not recorded which). Some clones in this sample may be carry-over from other donors' samples.

This clone was found many times. The chain recombines TRBV2 with TRBJ1-2; possible D gene TRBD1, 6 bases. V was shortened by 4 bases and J by 3 bases, with 12 bases between the two germline ends. This CDR3 is built from 14 residues. Germline-derived CDR1 and CDR2 are SNHLY and FYNNEI. The CDR3 reads CASSVWTAYYGYTF. Here the CDR3 DNA reads TGTGCCAGCAGTGTCTGGACAGCTTACTATGGCTACACCTTC.

This clone was seen repeatedly, ten times or more. CDR3 nucleotides: TGTGCCAGCAGCGTAGATGAGCATGGCACAGATACGCAGTATTTT. The encoded protein is CASSVDEHGTDTQYF. The J gene is TRBJ2-3, the V gene TRBV9; no definite D call. This CDR3 has 15 amino acids. The germline CDR1 and CDR2 sequences are SGDLS and YYNGEE. The V end was cut by 0 bases, the J end by 1 base, with 9 bases between. Combining the CDR3 with reference TRBV9 and TRBJ2-3 gives the whole variable domain DSGVTQTPKHLITATGQRVTLRCSPRSGDLSVYWYQQSLDQGLQFLIQYYNGEERAKGNILERFSAQQFPDLHSELNLSSLELGDSALYFCASSVDEHGTDTQYFGPGTRLTVL.

In its sample, this clone was seen many times. CDR3 DNA sequence: TGTGCCAGCAGAGGGAGTCCGGGACAAGGCCTCACTGGAAACACCATATATTTT. It translates to CASRGSPGQGLTGNTIYF. The chain combines TRBV6-5 with TRBJ1-3, with a tentative D call TRBD1 (6 bases). The CDR3 loop spans 18 amino acids. The V and J ends lost 6 bases and 2 bases respectively, with 23 bases between them. CDR1 and CDR2 from the germline V gene are MNHEY and SVGAGI.

This clone was observed at least ten times. The chain joins TRBV3-1 to TRBJ1-1, with TRBD1 matching over 9 bases. The V gene end was trimmed by 8 bases and the J gene end by 0 bases; junction bases not matched to a gene: 4. Germline V lookup: CDR1 LGHDT, CDR2 YNNKEL (reference sequence). This CDR3 spans 14 amino acids. CDR3 in amino acids: CASGDRGLNTEAFF. DNA of the CDR3: TGTGCCAGCGGAGACAGGGGGTTGAACACTGAAGCTTTCTTT.

The table lists this clone with many counts. The genes are TRBV28 and TRBJ2-1; D may correspond to TRBD1 or TRBD2 (5 bases each). The germline V gene has CDR1 MDHEN and CDR2 SYDVKM. Trimming cost V 3 bases and J 13 bases, with 19 bases left between them. This CDR3 spans 14 amino acids. CDR3 region: CASSFSSDRDQQFF. In DNA form, the CDR3 reads TGTGCCAGCAGTTTCAGTAGTGACCGGGACCAACAGTTCTTC.

By share of the sample, this clone is medium-sized. The rearrangement uses TRBV6-4 and TRBJ2-7; tentatively, D is TRBD2 (5 bases). This CDR3 is built from 14 residues. The germline gives CDR1 MRHNA, CDR2 SNTAGT. V lost 4 bases to trimming and J lost 1 base, with 11 bases between them. As DNA, the CDR3 is TGTGCCAGCAGTGTTTCGGGGTCATCCTACGAGCAGTACTTC. It specifies CASSVSGSSYEQYF.

This clone occurred many times. The chain has TRBV20-1 and TRBJ1-1; D is undetermined. The CDR3 has 16 residues. Germline CDR1 is DFQATT and CDR2 is SNEGSKA (reference sequence). Trimming left V 0 bases short and J 1 base short, with 15 bases between. The CDR3 bases are TGCAGTGCTAGAGACCCAGTCAGACAAACGAACACTGAAGCTTTCTTT. As protein: CSARDPVRQTNTEAFF.

This clone was recorded a few times. The chain employs TRBV4-1 and TRBJ2-5; 9 bases fit TRBD1. CDR3 length: 15 residues. Trimming took 4 bases from V and 5 from J; bases not matched to a gene: 8. CDR1 MGHRA and CDR2 YSYEKL come from the germline V gene. The CDR3 bases are TGCGCCAGCAGCCCGGGACAGGGACGGGCGGAGACCCAGTACTTC. It yields the protein CASSPGQGRAETQYF.

Notes on this clone: This may stem from a read error, because a much larger clone lies one nucleotide away. This same CDR3 is encoded by further DNA sequences in the sample. The rearrangement links TRBV9 to TRBJ2-1; D may be TRBD2 (6 bases). The CDR3 has 13 residues. Trimming took off 2 bases at V and 7 bases at J, with 10 bases between the two ends. Germline CDR1 is SGDLS and CDR2 is YYNGEE. The CDR3 coding sequence is TGTGCCAGCAGCGTCGGGAGTGGGAATGAGCAGTTCTTC. Translating it yields CASSVGSGNEQFF. The full variable domain, with the rest looked up from reference TRBV9 and TRBJ2-1, is DSGVTQTPKHLITATGQRVTLRCSPRSGDLSVYWYQQSLDQGLQFLIQYYNGEERAKGNILERFSAQQFPDLHSELNLSSLELGDSALYFCASSVGSGNEQFFGPGTRLTVL.

This clone was detected only a few times. V gene TRBV6-1 combines with J gene TRBJ1-3, with a tentative D call TRBD1 (5 bases). Germline V gene sequence: CDR1 MNHNS, CDR2 SASEGT. The ends were cut back, 6 bases at V and 0 bases at J, with 18 bases in the middle. This CDR3 spans 17 amino acids. The CDR3 region has the DNA TGTGCCAGCAGCGTTGACACGGGGCCCCTCTCTGGAAACACCATATATTTT. This translates into CASSVDTGPLSGNTIYF.

Many counts were recorded for this clone. This sequence joins TRBV27 and TRBJ2-5, with D perhaps TRBD2 (6 bases). Germline-derived CDR1 and CDR2 are MNHEY and SMNVEV (reference sequence). CDR3 size: 12 residues. V lost 6 bases and J lost 5, with 10 bases in between. Here the CDR3 reads CASSAGGETQYF. As DNA, the CDR3 is TGTGCCAGCAGCGCCGGAGGGGAGACCCAGTACTTC.

This clone was seen a handful of times. Sequence at one end of the junction differs from germline and may be a read error. Additional DNA sequences in this sample encode the identical CDR3. The rearrangement uses TRBV3-1 and TRBJ2-2; D is possibly TRBD1 (6 bases). This CDR3 has 15 residues. CDR1 and CDR2 (germline): LGHDT, YNNKEL (reference sequence). This CDR3 is CASSQDVRGTGELFF. CDR3 sequence (DNA): TGTGCCAGCAGTCAAGACGTCAGGGGCACCGGGGAGCTGTTTTTT. The full variable domain, its missing parts supplied by reference TRBV3-1 and TRBJ2-2, is DTAVSQTPKYLVTQMGNDKSIKCEQNLGHDTMYWYKQDSKKFLKIMFSYNNKELIINETVPNRFSPKSPDKAHLNLHINSLELGDSAVYFCASSQDVRGTGELFFGEGSRLTVL.

This clone was counted a few times. A much larger clone lies one base from this, so it may be a read error. The rearrangement uses TRBV28 and TRBJ1-6, with D unclear. From germline, CDR1 is MDHEN and CDR2 SYDVKM. The CDR3 runs 13 residues. The chain's CDR3 is CASSLELNSPLRF. The CDR3 bases are TGTGCCAGCAGCCTCGAACTGAATTCACCCCTCCGCTTT.

In this sample, this clone turned up many times. The V call is TRBV14, the J call TRBJ2-1, with 9 bases lining up with TRBD1. CDR1 and CDR2 from the germline V gene are SGHDN and FVKESK. This CDR3 is 16 amino acids long. V trimming: 5 bases; J trimming: 1 base; junction bases outside the gene matches: 6. In DNA form, the CDR3 reads TGTGCCAGCAGCAAACAGGGGGCCGGTTCCTACAATGAGCAGTTCTTC. It codes for CASSKQGAGSYNEQFF.

This clone has a count of ten or more. This sequence joins TRBV19 and TRBJ1-2, with D unresolved. The CDR3 loop spans 14 amino acids. The V end lost 8 bases, the J end lost 4 bases, and 17 bases lay between the germline ends. Looked up from germline, CDR1 is LNHDA and CDR2 is SQIVND (reference sequence). CDR3 loop: CASSEDVRPYGYTF. CDR3 in DNA: TGTGCCAGTTCGGAGGACGTCCGCCCCTATGGCTACACCTTC.

This clone was detected ten times or more. The chain is built from TRBV5-1 and TRBJ2-1, with 7 nucleotides matching TRBD2. The CDR3 covers 16 residues. V was clipped by 2 bases and J by 0 bases; unmatched bases: 5. CDR1 is SGHRS, CDR2 YFSETQ, per germline. In DNA form, the CDR3 reads TGCGCCAGCAGCTTAGCGGGACTCACCTCCTACAATGAGCAGTTCTTC. It translates to CASSLAGLTSYNEQFF. The complete variable domain, with remaining parts taken from reference TRBV5-1 and TRBJ2-1, reads KAGVTQTPRYLIKTRGQQVTLSCSPISGHRSVSWYQQTPGQGLQFLFEYFSETQRNKGNFPGRFSGRQFSNSRSEMNVSTLELGDSALYLCASSLAGLTSYNEQFFGPGTRLTVL.

This clone was seen at least ten times. The chain joins TRBV2 to TRBJ2-3, with D possibly being TRBD1 or TRBD2 (7 bases each). The CDR3 is 15 amino acids. Germline V lookup: CDR1 SNHLY, CDR2 FYNNEI. V gave up 5 bases and J gave up 3 bases, with 15 bases separating them. The DNA for the CDR3 is TGTGCCAGCAGTCAATACAGGGGAGGGACAGATACGCAGTATTTT. Translated, it gives CASSQYRGGTDTQYF.

This clone was found a few times. A much bigger clone sits one base away, suggesting this may be a read error. This chain joins TRBV6-1 and TRBJ2-7; a weak D match, TRBD1 (6 bases). CDR1 and CDR2 from the germline V gene are MNHNS and SASEGT. V was clipped by 5 bases and J by 2 bases, with 10 bases between them. This CDR3 has 13 residues. CDR3 amino acids: CASSCRDTYEQYF. The CDR3 DNA sequence: TGTGCCAGCAGTTGCCGGGACACCTACGAGCAGTACTTC.

This clone was counted only a few times. Within the sample, other DNA sequences also encode this same CDR3. The CDR3 DNA follows: TGTGCCAGCAGCCCTGATAGAGGGGGGCAGTTCTTC. Its translation is CASSPDRGGQFF. This sequence joins TRBV5-4 and TRBJ2-1, with D possibly being TRBD1 (6 bases). Trimming cost V 4 bases and J 12 bases, with 14 bases left between them. Germline V gene lookup returns CDR1 SGHNT and CDR2 YYREEE (reference sequence). This CDR3 is built from 12 residues.

This clone appeared a few times. Just one base apart from a much larger clone, this may be a read error. The V call is TRBV7-8, the J call TRBJ2-2, with D perhaps matching TRBD2 (6 bases). Trimming shortened V by 2 bases and J by 5 bases, and 18 bases separated the two germline ends. The CDR3 runs to 17 residues. The germline CDR1 and CDR2 sequences are SGHVS and FQNEAQ. The CDR3, as DNA: TGTGCCAGCAGCTTACGACAACATGGACGGGGGACCGGGGAGCTGTTTTTT. Amino acids: CASSLRQHGRGTGELFF.

Many counts were recorded for this clone. This chain uses TRBV6-4 with TRBJ2-2, with D possibly matching TRBD2 (5 bases). Germline CDR1 reads MRHNA; CDR2 reads SNTAGT. V dropped 5 bases and J dropped 4 bases, with 17 bases sitting between them. The CDR3 is 16 amino acids. This CDR3 reads CASSHIRGPITGELFF. Written as DNA, the CDR3 is TGTGCCAGCAGTCATATTCGGGGTCCAATCACCGGGGAGCTGTTTTTT.

The table lists this clone with a few counts. The genes are TRBV18 and TRBJ1-4; D gene unclear. Deletions cut 5 bases from V and 7 bases from J, with 14 bases between. CDR3 length: 14 residues. Germline V gene data show CDR1 as KGHSH and CDR2 as LQKENI. The CDR3 DNA sequence: TGTGCCAGCTCATCCGGGCCTTTGGGTGAAAAACTGTTTTTT. Amino acid sequence: CASSSGPLGEKLFF.

This clone came up many times. The chain employs TRBV12-3 or TRBV12-4 and TRBJ2-5; D is undetermined. The CDR3 has 14 residues. Trimming left V 5 bases short and J 5 bases short, with 15 bases between. The CDR3 loop reads CASSPLALPETQYF. Here the CDR3 DNA reads TGTGCCAGCAGTCCGCTTGCCCTCCCCGAGACCCAGTACTTC.

The chain employs TRBV11-3 and TRBJ2-3, with a weak D call TRBD2 (5 bases). Germline V gene lookup returns CDR1 SGHNT and CDR2 YENEEA. The V gene lost 3 bases and the J gene lost 0 bases, with 10 bases spanning the gap. This CDR3 has 15 residues. The CDR3 region is CASSLGSKSTDTQYF. The DNA of the CDR3 is TGTGCCAGCAGCTTGGGGAGCAAGAGCACAGATACGCAGTATTTT.

This clone was observed many times. This rearrangement joins TRBV11-3 to TRBJ1-1; weak D call: TRBD1 (6 bases). CDR1 is SGHNT, CDR2 YENEEA, per germline. CDR3 length: 13 residues. Trimming left V 1 base short and J 6 bases short, with 9 bases between. CDR3 sequence: CASSLGRGSEAFF. The CDR3 DNA follows: TGTGCCAGCAGCTTAGGTAGGGGGTCTGAAGCTTTCTTT.